The clone carrying this T cell receptor (beta chain) was recorded many times. Its specificity is unknown. This sample was included in a study of T cells in Graves' hyperthyroidism and ophthalmopathy. Study-wide context: Peripheral blood was obtained at initial diagnosis, preceding any treatment. General study findings and limits: Before onset, ophthalmopathy was predicted by the model a median around 6 months earlier.

Source material for PBMCs was roughly 10 ml fresh peripheral blood. TCR beta CDR3 regions were amplified from RNA transcripts. The HTBI primer set was used in a first-round RT-PCR of the TCR CDR3. In TCRdb, the multiplex PCR reads were re-called with MiXCR into one record per CDR3 protein. Of approximately 690,000 distinct CDR3 sequences in the sample, roughly 15% were seen once. This clonotype was obtained from a woman between 50 and 59 years old with Graves' ophthalmopathy. Sequencing was done on a sample of blood.

The CDR3 DNA is TGCAGTGCTAGGGCCGGACAGAGCTCTGGAAACACCATATATTTT. It codes for CSARAGQSSGNTIYF. The rearrangement joins TRBV20-1 to TRBJ1-3; D perhaps matches TRBD1 (6 bases). The CDR3 covers 15 residues. Trimming removed 3 bases at V and 0 bases at J, with 12 bases between. Germline assignment: CDR1 DFQATT and CDR2 SNEGSKA (reference sequence).